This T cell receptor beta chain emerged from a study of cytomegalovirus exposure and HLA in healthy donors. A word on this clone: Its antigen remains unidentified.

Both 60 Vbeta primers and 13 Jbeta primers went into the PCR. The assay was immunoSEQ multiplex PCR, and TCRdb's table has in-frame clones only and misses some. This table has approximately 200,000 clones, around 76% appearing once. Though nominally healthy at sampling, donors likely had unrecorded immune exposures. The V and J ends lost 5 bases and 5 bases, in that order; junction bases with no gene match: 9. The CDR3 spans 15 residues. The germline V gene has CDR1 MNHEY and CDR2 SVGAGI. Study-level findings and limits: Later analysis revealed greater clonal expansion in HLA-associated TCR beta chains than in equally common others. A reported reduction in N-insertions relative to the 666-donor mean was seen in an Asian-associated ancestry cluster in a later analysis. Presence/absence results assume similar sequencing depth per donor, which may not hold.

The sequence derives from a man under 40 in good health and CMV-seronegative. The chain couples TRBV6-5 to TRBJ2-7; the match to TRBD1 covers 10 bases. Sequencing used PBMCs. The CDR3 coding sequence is TGTGCCAGCAGTAACGAGGCCGGGACAGGGGACGAGCAGTACTTC. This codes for CASSNEAGTGDEQYF.